The 9 T cell receptor beta chains listed next were all sequenced from one sample in a study of T cell responses to AZD1222 COVID-19 vaccine. Sequencing was performed with immunoSEQ multiplex PCR; in TCRdb, only in-frame clones are kept and a portion is missing. Counted here are approximately 160,000 clones, about nine tenths occurring once; the ten biggest clones make up over 1.2%. The input for sequencing was peripheral blood, taken on day 0 of AZD1222 vaccination. These receptors all stem from an adult in good health.

V is TRBV19 and J is TRBJ2-4; a possible D gene is TRBD2 (6 bases). The CDR3 contains 16 residues. CDR1 and CDR2 (germline): LNHDA, SQIVND (reference sequence). Deletions cut 5 bases from V and 1 base from J, with 15 bases between. Here the CDR3 DNA reads TGTGCCAGTAGTCACGGGACTCGGGGGGCCAAAAACATTCAGTACTTC. Its protein is CASSHGTRGAKNIQYF.

J is TRBJ1-5 and V is TRBV27, with unresolved D. This CDR3 has 12 residues. CDR1 is MNHEY, CDR2 SMNVEV, per germline (reference sequence). V was cut by 5 bases and J by 6 bases, with 8 bases left in between. CDR3 protein: CASSPFGQPQHF. In DNA, the CDR3 is TGTGCCAGCAGTCCCTTCGGTCAGCCCCAGCATTTT.

V is TRBV4-3 and J is TRBJ2-3, with D possibly being TRBD1 or TRBD2 (5 bases each). V lost 0 bases to trimming and J lost 1 base, with 11 bases between them. Per germline, CDR1 LGHNA and CDR2 YSLEER. The CDR3 length is 16 residues. The CDR3 loop is CASSQDYRGGTDTQYF. In DNA form, the CDR3 reads TGCGCCAGCAGCCAAGATTACCGGGGCGGCACAGATACGCAGTATTTT.

The chain joins TRBV29-1 to TRBJ2-3; D is ambiguous. The V and J ends lost 4 bases and 4 bases respectively, with 15 bases between them. Germline loops: CDR1 SQVTM, CDR2 ANQGSEA. There are 14 residues in the CDR3. The CDR3 region is CSVGGRNTADTQYF. CDR3 sequence (DNA): TGCAGCGTTGGTGGAAGGAATACCGCAGATACGCAGTATTTT.

The chain joins TRBV6-2 or TRBV6-3 to TRBJ1-1, with D hard to call. The V and J ends lost 5 bases and 1 base respectively, with 8 bases between them. This CDR3 spans 13 amino acids. The germline CDR1 and CDR2 sequences are MNHEY and SVGEGT. CDR3: CASSPWANTEAFF. CDR3 coding DNA: TGTGCCAGCAGTCCCTGGGCGAACACTGAAGCTTTCTTT.

The chain links TRBV18 to TRBJ1-2; no reliable D call. Germline assignment: CDR1 KGHSH and CDR2 LQKENI. Deletions cut 2 bases from V and 1 base from J, with 8 bases between. The CDR3 is 14 residues long. The CDR3: CASSPVGSNYGYTF. As DNA, the CDR3 is TGTGCCAGCTCACCAGTGGGCAGTAACTATGGCTACACCTTC.

The sample holds one count of this clone. This CDR3 is CASDRDGNQPQHF. The CDR3 DNA sequence: TGTGCCAGCGATAGAGATGGCAATCAGCCCCAGCATTTT. The rearrangement uses TRBV7-9 and TRBJ1-5; no clear D. The CDR3 has 13 residues. V gave up 8 bases and J gave up 2 bases, with 10 bases separating them. Germline V CDR1 and CDR2: SEHNR, FQNEAQ (reference sequence).

The V call is TRBV28, the J call TRBJ2-4; 7 bases are a match to TRBD1. V gave up 2 bases and J gave up 5 bases; unmatched junction bases: 9. This CDR3 has 16 amino acids. Per germline, CDR1 MDHEN and CDR2 SYDVKM. The CDR3 DNA sequence: TGTGCCAGCAGTTTAACAGGGGCCCCCAGGGAAAACATTCAGTACTTC. It is translated as CASSLTGAPRENIQYF. Complete variable domain (other parts from reference TRBV28 and TRBJ2-4): DVKVTQSSRYLVKRTGEKVFLECVQDMDHENMFWYRQDPGLGLRLIYFSYDVKMKEKGDIPEGYSVSREKKERFSLILESASTNQTSMYLCASSLTGAPRENIQYFGAGTRLSVL.

CDR3 DNA: TGCGCCAGCAGCATGGGGGGGGCTGGCACAGATACGCAGTATTTT. This gives the protein CASSMGGAGTDTQYF. This chain uses TRBV5-1 with TRBJ2-3; TRBD2 is a possible D gene (7 bases). Trimming pared 4 bases from V and 1 base from J, leaving 13 bases between. CDR3 length: 15 amino acids. CDR1 SGHRS and CDR2 YFSETQ come from the germline V gene.